This T cell receptor beta chain derives from a study of cytomegalovirus exposure and HLA in healthy donors. The study's findings and limits: Most sequenced TCRs were rare (though some public TCRs occurred in many donors). About 87% or about 30% of the time was how often most TCR beta V segments were productive, according to an earlier analysis.

The PCR employed 60 Vbeta primers together with 13 Jbeta primers. The data were produced by immunoSEQ multiplex PCR, yet TCRdb's version contains in-frame clones alone and is incomplete. The sample has about 160,000 clones; roughly 85% are singletons. As concerns this clone: Its target is not known.

Germline V gene sequence: CDR1 MDHEN, CDR2 SYDVKM. This CDR3 has 16 residues. V lost 5 bases and J lost 2; bases outside the gene matches: 4. V gene TRBV28 combines with J gene TRBJ2-4, with 12 nucleotides matching TRBD2. The sample was PBMCs. This TCR was sampled from a man aged 40-49 years in good health and CMV-seronegative. The CDR3 here is CASSQRTSGTKNIQYF. CDR3 sequence (DNA): TGTGCCAGCAGTCAAAGGACTAGCGGGACCAAAAACATTCAGTACTTC.